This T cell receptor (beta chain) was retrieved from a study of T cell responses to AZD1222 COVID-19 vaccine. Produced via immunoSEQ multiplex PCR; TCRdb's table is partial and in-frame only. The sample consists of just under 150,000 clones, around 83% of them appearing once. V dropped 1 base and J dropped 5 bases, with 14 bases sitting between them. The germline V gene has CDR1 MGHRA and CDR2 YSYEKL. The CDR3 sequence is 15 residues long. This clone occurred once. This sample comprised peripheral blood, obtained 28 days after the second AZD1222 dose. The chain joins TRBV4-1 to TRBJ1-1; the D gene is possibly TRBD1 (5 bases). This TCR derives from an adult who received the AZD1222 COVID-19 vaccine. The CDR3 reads CASSQVPGGMTEAFF. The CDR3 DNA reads TGCGCCAGCAGCCAAGTTCCGGGGGGGATGACTGAAGCTTTCTTT.